This T cell receptor beta chain was sequenced in a study of identical twins' blood T cells. TCRdb independently ran MiXCR on the 5' RACE reads; one entry per CDR3 protein. Of about 370,000 distinct CDR3 sequences listed, under 30% are singletons. Germline loops: CDR1 SGHAT, CDR2 FQNNGV. Trimming cost V 3 bases and J 5 bases; bases outside gene matches: 8. The CDR3 is 16 amino acids. The donors were healthy female monozygous twins, three pairs in total. Sequences were obtained from PBMCs. The TCR comes from a woman aged 18 to 55 in good health. The rearrangement links TRBV11-2 to TRBJ2-1, with TRBD2 identical over 9 bases. CDR3 in amino acids: CASSFFAGGPNNEQFF. CDR3 DNA sequence: TGTGCCAGCAGCTTTTTTGCGGGAGGGCCGAACAATGAGCAGTTCTTC.